In its sample, the clone carrying this T cell receptor beta chain was seen many times. The data were obtained in a study of regulatory T cells in long-lasting Graves disease. The time point here: newly diagnosed GD, antithyroid drugs for less than 3 months. Extracted RNA from PBMCs served as the source of the TCR library. Arm-PCR with iRepertoire HTBI primers amplified the CDR3 regions for these TCR beta libraries. TCRdb used MiXCR to reprocess the multiplex PCR reads, holding one entry per CDR3 protein. The table has 400,000 to 450,000 distinct CDR3 sequences, approximately 15% seen once. Per germline, CDR1 PRHDT and CDR2 FYEKMQ (reference sequence). Trimming pared 8 bases from V and 1 base from J, leaving 9 bases between. CDR3 length: 13 residues. These data were also reused for a study on T cells in Graves' hyperthyroidism and ophthalmopathy.

This receptor was obtained from a woman under 40 with Graves disease. V gene TRBV13 combines with J gene TRBJ2-1, with D perhaps assigned TRBD1 or TRBD2 (5 bases each). Sequencing was performed on peripheral blood mononuclear cells (PBMCs), taken at new diagnosis, from a patient treated with antithyroid drugs. CDR3 loop: CASGGLSYNEQFF. CDR3 in DNA: TGTGCCAGCGGGGGATTGTCCTACAATGAGCAGTTCTTC.